Listed below are T cell receptor beta chains from one sample, sequenced in a study of T cell repertoires in cytomegalovirus infection. These receptors' targets are unknown. TCRdb processed the reads anew with MiXCR; each CDR3 protein has one entry. Of hundreds of thousands of distinct CDR3 sequences in the sample, 25% to 35% were seen once. The source was cultured PBMCs, collected from culture after CMV antigen stimulation. These receptor sequences come from a human donor in good health (CMV status not recorded). Some clones in this sample may be carry-over from other donors' samples. Each CDR3 is given with its conserved first and last residue. D genes are given only for firm matches.

d_call | v_call | cdr3_aa
. | TRBV7-9 | CASSPQAPSSYNSPLHF
. | TRBV4-2 | CASSQLLQDPYGYTF
. | TRBV7-9 | CASSFYTLRENAAFF
TRBD2 | TRBV4-1 | CASSHSSGGGYNEQFF
TRBD1 | TRBV7-2 | CASSLEGQGGDTQYF
. | TRBV6-5 | CASSRYIGPKNIQYF
TRBD1 | TRBV6-5 | CASSYSNSARGEKLFF
TRBD1 | TRBV5-1 | CASSFGQGAGELFF
TRBD1 | TRBV5-6 | CASSFSDRGKYF
. | TRBV10-3 | CAISEISTDTQYF
. | TRBV7-3 | CASSPTVANEQFF
TRBD1 | TRBV20-1 | CSASRTGSTEAFF
. | TRBV12-3/TRBV12-4 | CASSSPPGFRQANTGELFF
. | TRBV18 | CASSDESGVFQPQHF
TRBD2 | TRBV7-9 | CASSRTSGSGNEQFF
. | TRBV4-2 | CASSQGLGNVLTF
. | TRBV7-2 | CASSLKFREGYTF
TRBD1 | TRBV7-8 | CASSFRQGAAGELFF
. | TRBV6-8 | CASSLGGARRNTIYF
. | TRBV28 | CASSLRSGDLNTEAFF
. | TRBV19 | CASSIVKDTEAFF
. | TRBV18 | CASSGGTADEQYF
TRBD1 | TRBV6-1 | CASRDRPVTENQPQHF
. | TRBV4-1 | CASSLVEVEKLFF
. | TRBV6-6 | CASSGIPFSNQPQHF
. | TRBV14 | CASSQNLGSGEQFF
TRBD1 | TRBV7-6 | CASSPGTGRETQYF
. | TRBV28 | CASTQGGGYGYTF
TRBD1 | TRBV18 | CASSLTGGVNEKLFF
. | TRBV7-2 | CASSPRVGQFF
TRBD1 | TRBV10-3 | CAISDGTGLRTDTQYF
. | TRBV19 | CASRKVGTDRTYEQYF
TRBD2 | TRBV6-2/TRBV6-3 | CASPRESRETQYF
. | TRBV20-1 | CSARVGRQVNQPQHF
. | TRBV28 | CASSPGGRYGYTF
. | TRBV11-3 | CASSLGVGGTDTQYF
. | TRBV6-1 | CASSEGRGQFF
. | TRBV7-2 | CASSFQVHTEAFF
TRBD1 | TRBV6-1 | CASRPYRGGTEAFF
TRBD1 | TRBV10-3 | CAIRDPQGAKHNEQFF
TRBD1 | TRBV4-2 | CASSQDPGGEQFF
. | TRBV12-3/TRBV12-4 | CASSPGLWLLGTSTDTQYF
. | TRBV2 | CASSEDWVAEQPAGYTF
. | TRBV27 | CASSLAGASGNTIYF
. | TRBV7-3 | CASSTGLSNTGELFF
. | TRBV12-3/TRBV12-4 | CASSLGLSRTEAFF
. | TRBV11-2 | CASRYPANTGELFF
. | TRBV7-3 | CASSFTSLTDTQYF
. | TRBV7-6 | CASSPRTVTYEQYF
TRBD1 | TRBV6-2/TRBV6-3 | CASSYRDRGNNEQFF
. | TRBV2 | CASSEAPGSPLHF
. | TRBV11-3 | CASSLSTQETQYF
TRBD2 | TRBV7-3 | CASSPIGSGSADEQFF
TRBD1 | TRBV7-2 | CASSPGQVSNQPQHF
. | TRBV5-1 | CASSLREKNTGELFF
TRBD2 | TRBV15 | CATSRDTSASYNEQFF